The present T cell receptor (beta chain) was sequenced within a study of T cells after yellow fever vaccination. Whole-study findings and limits: Clones that expanded after primary vaccination mostly reappeared after the booster (nearly 98% CD4, 88% CD8).

TCRdb reanalysed the 5' RACE reads using MiXCR and keeps one entry per CDR3 protein. In the table there are more than 300,000 distinct CDR3 sequences, around 10% of which are singletons. For this clonotype: No antigen is known for it.

V shed 0 bases and J shed 4 bases, with 7 bases lying between them. CDR1 and CDR2 (germline): LGHDT, YNNKEL (reference sequence). The CDR3 sequence is 13 residues long. The chain carries TRBV3-1 and TRBJ2-7; maybe TRBD1 (6 bases). The sequence derives from a man between 18 and 29 years old who received the YFV17D yellow fever vaccine. This material consisted of CD4+ T cells sorted from PBMCs, taken 45 days after the yellow fever booster vaccination. The CDR3 nucleotides are TGTGCCAGCAGCCAAGAAGGGGGATACGAGCAGTACTTC. It translates to CASSQEGGYEQYF.